This entry lists 15 T cell receptor beta chains sequenced from one sample in a study of sequential checkpoint blockade in melanoma. As to treatment: randomized to nivolumab then ipilimumab (arm A) or the reverse (arm B). Only in-frame clones appear in the TCRdb table, and some are missing; sequencing was by immunoSEQ multiplex PCR. The repertoire includes approximately 1,200 clones, around 19% of them detected once, and roughly 15% sits in the top ten. The sequencing used tumor tissue (inferred from file names), collected from a patient given nivolumab and ipilimumab in sequence. Receptors originate from a human donor with melanoma.

This chain connects TRBV19 to TRBJ2-7; D possibly corresponds to TRBD2 (5 bases). CDR3 length: 13 amino acids. From germline, CDR1 is LNHDA and CDR2 SQIVND (reference sequence). V lost 5 bases to trimming and J lost 2 bases, with 10 bases between them. The CDR3 loop is CASSSDGAYEQYF. In nucleotides, the CDR3 is TGTGCCAGTAGTTCGGACGGGGCCTACGAGCAGTACTTC.

This clone qualifies as medium-sized. This chain connects TRBV6-8 to TRBJ2-2; 7 nucleotides match TRBD1. J lost 6 bases, V lost 7 bases, and 5 bases had no gene match. The length of the CDR3 is 13 residues. Looked up from germline, CDR1 is MNHGY and CDR2 is SAAAGT. CDR3 loop: CASNPGGPGELFF. CDR3 DNA sequence: TGTGCCAGCAACCCAGGGGGACCCGGGGAGCTGTTTTTT.

The chain couples TRBV6-8 to TRBJ2-7; TRBD2 matches 7 bases. CDR1 MNHGY and CDR2 SAAAGT come from the germline V gene. This CDR3 is built from 13 residues. Trimming removed 2 bases from V and 4 bases from J; junction bases left unmatched: 2. CDR3 amino acids: CASSYREGYEQYF. CDR3 DNA: TGTGCCAGCAGTTACAGGGAGGGATACGAGCAGTACTTC.

This rearrangement joins TRBV9 to TRBJ2-2; 9 nucleotides line up with TRBD1. The V gene's germline CDR1 is SGDLS and CDR2 YYNGEE. V lost 5 bases to trimming and J lost 5 bases; unmatched junction nucleotides: 7. The length of the CDR3 is 15 residues. In nucleotides, the CDR3 is TGTGCCAGCAGTGGCCGGGACAGGGCGACCGGGGAGCTGTTTTTT. Translated, it gives CASSGRDRATGELFF.

The chain joins TRBV5-1 to TRBJ1-1; perhaps TRBD1 as D (5 bases). This CDR3 has 14 amino acids. Germline V lookup: CDR1 SGHRS, CDR2 YFSETQ. V lost 4 bases, J lost 1 base, and 11 bases lay in between. The CDR3 reads CASSPGQWNTEAFF. The DNA of the CDR3 is TGCGCCAGCAGCCCGGGGCAGTGGAACACTGAAGCTTTCTTT.

CDR3 residues: CASSLLGGEGSEAFF. CDR3 bases: TGCGCCAGCAGCTTACTAGGCGGGGAGGGATCTGAAGCTTTCTTT. J is TRBJ1-1 and V is TRBV5-1; D not certain. Trimming left V 2 bases short and J 6 bases short, with 17 bases between. Germline CDR1 reads SGHRS; CDR2 reads YFSETQ. The CDR3 is made up of 15 amino acids.

This clone qualifies as medium-sized (0.01 to 0.1%). This rearrangement joins TRBV11-3 to TRBJ2-3; tentative D call: TRBD1 (6 bases). Trimming took off 3 bases at V and 6 bases at J, with 13 bases between the two ends. This CDR3 contains 14 residues. Germline values: CDR1 SGHNT, CDR2 YENEEA. CDR3 protein: CASSFLQGGDTQYF. The CDR3 region has the DNA TGTGCCAGCAGCTTCTTACAGGGCGGTGATACGCAGTATTTT.

V is TRBV25-1 and J is TRBJ1-6; D is perhaps TRBD1 (6 bases). Per germline, CDR1 MGHDK and CDR2 SYGVNS. This CDR3 contains 14 residues. Trimming took 8 bases from V and 10 from J, leaving 18 bases between them. This CDR3 is CASGGGTTKSPLHF. In DNA, the CDR3 is TGTGCCAGCGGGGGGGGGACAACCAAATCACCCCTCCACTTT.

By sample fraction, this clone is medium-sized. V is TRBV11-3 and J is TRBJ2-1; 7 bases align to TRBD2. This CDR3 has 14 amino acids. The trim removed 5 bases at V and 6 bases at J, leaving 7 bases unmatched. From germline, CDR1 is SGHNT and CDR2 YENEEA. CDR3 in amino acids: CASSALAESNEQFF. CDR3 bases: TGTGCCAGCAGCGCCCTAGCGGAATCCAATGAGCAGTTCTTC.

The chain links TRBV18 to TRBJ2-5; possibly TRBD1 for D (5 bases). Germline assignment: CDR1 KGHSH and CDR2 LQKENI. This CDR3 has 13 residues. V shed 2 bases and J shed 3 bases, with 7 bases lying between them. Written as DNA, the CDR3 is TGTGCCAGCTCACCAGGGGCGGAAGAGACCCAGTACTTC. This gives the protein CASSPGAEETQYF.

Judged by abundance, this clone is large. This sequence joins TRBV9 and TRBJ2-1, with 14 bases fitting TRBD2. After removal of 3 bases from V and 8 bases from J, the junction contained 7 bases not matched to a gene. The germline V gene encodes CDR1 SGDLS and CDR2 YYNGEE. CDR3 size: 16 residues. CDR3 DNA: TGTGCCAGCAGCGGACTAGCGGGGGGGCGCTTCGATGAGCAGTTCTTC. Protein product: CASSGLAGGRFDEQFF.

This clone is labeled as medium-sized (0.01 to 0.1%). The gene calls are TRBV7-8 and TRBJ1-1; the D is unclear. The CDR3 spans 13 residues. Germline loops: CDR1 SGHVS, CDR2 FQNEAQ. V gave up 5 bases and J gave up 0 bases, with 7 bases separating them. The CDR3, as DNA: TGTGCCAGCAGCCATCAGTTGAACACTGAAGCTTTCTTT. It encodes CASSHQLNTEAFF.

This clone was seen a single time. The chain carries TRBV14 and TRBJ1-2, with a weak D call TRBD1 (6 bases). V shed 5 bases and J shed 3 bases, with 13 bases lying between them. The length of the CDR3 is 14 residues. Germline V gives CDR1 SGHDN, CDR2 FVKESK. The CDR3 nucleotides read TGTGCCAGCAGCGAAAGTTGGACAGACTATGGCTACACCTTC. Encoded protein: CASSESWTDYGYTF.

This clone was seen a handful of times. The chain couples TRBV18 to TRBJ1-1; D unresolved. Germline V lookup: CDR1 KGHSH, CDR2 LQKENI. V lost 3 bases, J lost 1 base, and 9 bases lay in between. The CDR3 covers 14 residues. The CDR3 sequence is CASSPSSSNTEAFF. As DNA, the CDR3 is TGTGCCAGCTCACCGAGTTCTTCGAACACTGAAGCTTTCTTT.

This chain uses TRBV6-8 with TRBJ2-7; a weak D match, TRBD1 (7 bases). V lost 7 bases and J lost 9, with 25 bases in between. Germline loops: CDR1 MNHGY, CDR2 SAAAGT. CDR3 length equals 15 residues. DNA for the CDR3: TGTGCCAGCACCCAGGGGGGATTACAGGGAAAAAGGCAGTACTTC. Encoded protein: CASTQGGLQGKRQYF.